The 8 T cell receptor beta chains given below trace back to one sample, sequenced in a study of blood T cell repertoires in COVID-19. Data came from immunoSEQ multiplex PCR; TCRdb stores just in-frame clones and leaves some out. The sample carries roughly 150,000 clones, around 88% recorded once. The sequencing input was peripheral blood. These receptors were obtained from a woman aged 70 to 79 who had recovered from COVID-19.

CDR3 protein: CASTTTGGAGNEQFF. In DNA, the CDR3 is TGTGCCAGCACAACAACAGGGGGCGCAGGGAATGAGCAGTTCTTC. The chain is built from TRBV2 and TRBJ2-1; 9 bases are a match to TRBD1. The CDR3 consists of 15 residues. CDR1 is SNHLY, CDR2 FYNNEI, per germline. Trimming took 7 bases from V and 7 from J; bases not matched to a gene: 11.

The chain has TRBV30 and TRBJ2-1; D might be TRBD1 (6 bases). V was clipped by 5 bases and J by 13 bases, with 18 bases between them. From germline, CDR1 is GTSNPN and CDR2 SVGIG (reference sequence). This CDR3 is 12 amino acids long. Here the CDR3 DNA reads TGTGCCTGGGGACCAGGACAGCCAGTACAGTTCTTC. This encodes CAWGPGQPVQFF.

This chain links TRBV18 with TRBJ1-1; TRBD1 agrees at 7 bases. Germline CDR1 reads KGHSH; CDR2 reads LQKENI. With V trimmed by 6 bases and J by 4 bases, 20 bases remained unmatched. The CDR3 has 18 residues. The CDR3 here is CASSPWEGGGSSGTEAFF. For the CDR3, the DNA is TGTGCCAGCTCCCCCTGGGAAGGAGGGGGCAGTTCGGGCACTGAAGCTTTCTTT. Full variable domain (rest looked up from reference TRBV18 and TRBJ1-1): NAGVMQNPRHLVRRRGQEARLRCSPMKGHSHVYWYRQLPEEGLKFMVYLQKENIIDESGMPKERFSAEFPKEGPSILRIQQVVRGDSAAYFCASSPWEGGGSSGTEAFFGQGTRLTVV.

This sequence joins TRBV5-1 and TRBJ1-2; tentative D call: TRBD1 (6 bases). Germline V gene sequence: CDR1 SGHRS, CDR2 YFSETQ. This CDR3 spans 14 amino acids. V was cut by 4 bases and J by 8 bases, with 18 bases left in between. The CDR3 sequence is CASSTEGQTDGYTF. The CDR3 DNA reads as TGCGCCAGCAGCACGGAAGGACAGACGGACGGCTACACCTTC.

The V and J genes are TRBV3-1 (or the pseudogene TRBV3-2) and TRBJ1-1; D not certain. CDR3 length equals 12 residues. The V gene lost 3 bases and the J gene lost 3 bases, with 5 bases spanning the gap. Germline-derived CDR1 and CDR2 are LGHDT and YNNKEL (reference sequence). The CDR3 DNA sequence: TGTGCCAGCAGCCATTCGGACACTGAAGCTTTCTTT. As protein: CASSHSDTEAFF.

The J gene is TRBJ2-5, the V gene TRBV9, with D perhaps TRBD2 (6 bases). V was shortened by 4 bases and J by 5 bases, with 12 bases between the two germline ends. CDR1 and CDR2 from the germline V gene are SGDLS and YYNGEE. This CDR3 spans 13 amino acids. As DNA, the CDR3 is TGTGCCAGCAGCCCCCTAGGGAGGGAGACCCAGTACTTC. It is translated as CASSPLGRETQYF.

The genes are TRBV25-1 and TRBJ1-1, with a weak D call TRBD1 (6 bases). The V gene's germline CDR1 is MGHDK and CDR2 SYGVNS. The CDR3 runs 14 residues. Trimming shortened V by 5 bases and J by 1 base, and 11 bases separated the two germline ends. The CDR3 region has the DNA TGTGCCAGCAGTCCGGGGACATGGAACACTGAAGCTTTCTTT. It encodes CASSPGTWNTEAFF.

V and J are TRBV6-2 or TRBV6-3 and TRBJ1-2; D is uncertain. Trimming took off 2 bases at V and 7 bases at J, with 5 bases between the two ends. Germline assignment: CDR1 MNHEY and CDR2 SVGEGT. The length of the CDR3 is 11 residues. The CDR3 region has the DNA TGTGCCAGCAGTTACCTTCGTGGCTACACCTTC. Translating gives CASSYLRGYTF.